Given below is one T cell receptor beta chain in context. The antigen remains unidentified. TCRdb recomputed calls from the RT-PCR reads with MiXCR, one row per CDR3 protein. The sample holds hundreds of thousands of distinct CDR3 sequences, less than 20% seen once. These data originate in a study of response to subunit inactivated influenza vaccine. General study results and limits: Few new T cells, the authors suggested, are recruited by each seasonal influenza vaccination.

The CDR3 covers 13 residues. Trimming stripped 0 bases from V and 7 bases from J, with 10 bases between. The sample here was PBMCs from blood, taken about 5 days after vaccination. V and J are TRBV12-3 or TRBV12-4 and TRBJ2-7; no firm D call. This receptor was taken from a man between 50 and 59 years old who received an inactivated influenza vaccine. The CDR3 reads CASSLALSLEQYF. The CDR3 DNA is TGTGCCAGCAGTTTAGCGCTTTCTTTAGAGCAGTACTTC.